The 21 T cell receptor beta chains below were found in one sample sequenced in a study of blood T cell repertoires in COVID-19. Sequenced by immunoSEQ multiplex PCR; TCRdb stores in-frame clones only, minus some. The sample yields 250,000 to 400,000 clones, about nine tenths seen once. The sequencing input was peripheral blood. The origin of the receptors is a woman younger than 45 with COVID-19, enrolled during active disease.

V and J are TRBV5-4 and TRBJ2-2; unclear D gene. CDR1 and CDR2 (germline): SGHNT, YYREEE (reference sequence). Trimming took off 1 base at V and 3 bases at J, with 4 bases between the two ends. The CDR3 has 13 amino acids. The CDR3 spells CASSLTDTGELFF. CDR3 coding DNA: TGTGCCAGCAGCTTGACGGACACCGGGGAGCTGTTTTTT. The variable domain in full, completed from reference TRBV5-4 and TRBJ2-2, reads ETGVTQSPTHLIKTRGQQVTLRCSSQSGHNTVSWYQQALGQGPQFIFQYYREEENGRGNFPPRFSGLQFPNYSSELNVNALELDDSALYLCASSLTDTGELFFGEGSRLTVL.

The chain is built from TRBV18 and TRBJ2-3, with 8 positions matching TRBD2. Germline CDR1 KGHSH, CDR2 LQKENI. The CDR3 contains 16 residues. Trimming removed 4 bases from V and 0 bases from J; junction bases left unmatched: 6. The CDR3 loop is CASSRSSGPSTDTQYF. The CDR3 nucleotides read TGTGCCAGCTCACGATCTAGCGGGCCTAGCACAGATACGCAGTATTTT.

This clone showed up just once. The V and J genes are TRBV5-1 and TRBJ1-1, with TRBD1 matching 8 bases. The ends lost 0 bases at V and 4 bases at J; junction bases unmatched: 5. This CDR3 contains 15 residues. Germline-derived CDR1 and CDR2 are SGHRS and YFSETQ. In DNA, the CDR3 is TGCGCCAGCAGCTTGGAGAGGCAGGGGGCCACTGAAGCTTTCTTT. Translating gives CASSLERQGATEAFF. Variable domain in full (rest from reference TRBV5-1 and TRBJ1-1): KAGVTQTPRYLIKTRGQQVTLSCSPISGHRSVSWYQQTPGQGLQFLFEYFSETQRNKGNFPGRFSGRQFSNSRSEMNVSTLELGDSALYLCASSLERQGATEAFFGQGTRLTVV.

This clone was detected once. The chain carries TRBV4-1 and TRBJ2-2; no firm D call. V was pared by 1 base and J by 6 bases, with 6 bases between. The CDR3 loop spans 13 amino acids. In germline, CDR1 is MGHRA, CDR2 YSYEKL. The CDR3 DNA reads as TGCGCCAGCAGCCAAGGAGTGGCCGGGGAGCTGTTTTTT. Translated: CASSQGVAGELFF.

This CDR3 is CASSPRVAGVDEQYF. The DNA for the CDR3 is TGTGCCAGCAGCCCCCGGGTAGCGGGAGTGGACGAGCAGTACTTC. The genes are TRBV5-8 and TRBJ2-7; 9 positions agree with TRBD2. V lost 4 bases to trimming and J lost 5 bases; unmatched junction nucleotides: 10. The CDR3 length is 15 residues. Germline V gene lookup returns CDR1 SGHTS and CDR2 YDEGEE.

The chain carries TRBV7-9 and TRBJ1-4; tentatively, D is TRBD1 (6 bases). The germline gives CDR1 SEHNR, CDR2 FQNEAQ (reference sequence). Trimming left V 3 bases short and J 8 bases short, with 16 bases between. The CDR3 is 15 residues long. CDR3 in amino acids: CASSFAQGPSEKLFF. As DNA, the CDR3 is TGTGCCAGCAGCTTTGCGCAGGGGCCCTCCGAAAAACTGTTTTTT.

In this sample, this clone turned up a few times. The chain links TRBV2 to TRBJ2-7, with D uncertain. Germline CDR1 reads SNHLY; CDR2 reads FYNNEI. Trimming cost V 8 bases and J 0 bases, with 5 bases left between them. The CDR3 totals 11 residues. Here the CDR3 reads CASRSSYEQYF. CDR3 in DNA: TGTGCCAGCCGGAGCTCCTACGAGCAGTACTTC.

The J gene is TRBJ1-4, the V gene TRBV11-2; possibly TRBD1 for D (6 bases). This CDR3 spans 13 amino acids. Germline CDR1 is SGHAT and CDR2 is FQNNGV. Trimming left V 3 bases short and J 8 bases short, with 10 bases between. The CDR3 protein is CASSFAQGEKLFF. CDR3 DNA sequence: TGTGCCAGCAGCTTCGCGCAGGGGGAAAAACTGTTTTTT.

The chain uses TRBV6-5 and TRBJ1-1; no firm D call. This CDR3 region has 14 residues. Trimming pared 4 bases from V and 1 base from J, leaving 10 bases between. The V gene's germline CDR1 is MNHEY and CDR2 SVGAGI. The CDR3 DNA is TGTGCCAGCAGTTCCGAGGTTTCGAACACTGAAGCTTTCTTT. The encoded protein is CASSSEVSNTEAFF.

The table lists this clone with many counts. The chain joins TRBV10-2 to TRBJ2-7; D gene unclear. The germline V gene has CDR1 WSHSY and CDR2 SAAADI. V was clipped by 6 bases and J by 5 bases, with 8 bases between them. CDR3 length equals 11 residues. The CDR3 region is CASSLRDEQYF. The CDR3 DNA reads as TGCGCCAGCAGCCTCCGGGACGAGCAGTACTTC.

The chain recombines TRBV6-5 with TRBJ2-1, with TRBD2 as a possible D gene (6 bases). Per germline, CDR1 MNHEY and CDR2 SVGAGI. The V gene lost 8 bases and the J gene lost 0 bases, with 11 bases spanning the gap. The CDR3 totals 14 residues. The CDR3: CASGGGSSYNEQFF. In nucleotides, the CDR3 is TGTGCCAGCGGGGGAGGTAGCTCCTACAATGAGCAGTTCTTC.

The CDR3 protein is CASSSPSSPGELFF. The CDR3 nucleotides are TGTGCCAGCAGCTCCCCTAGCAGCCCCGGGGAGCTGTTTTTT. V gene TRBV7-3 combines with J gene TRBJ2-2; D perhaps matches TRBD2 (5 bases). V was cut by 4 bases and J by 6 bases, with 12 bases left in between. Looked up from germline, CDR1 is SGHTA and CDR2 is FQGTGA. The CDR3 is 14 residues long.

This chain uses TRBV30 with TRBJ2-2, with 8 positions matching TRBD2. Germline V gene sequence: CDR1 GTSNPN, CDR2 SVGIG (reference sequence). CDR3 length: 15 residues. The V and J ends lost 2 bases and 5 bases, in that order; junction bases with no gene match: 7. CDR3 nucleotide sequence: TGTGCCTGGAGTTTTATGGCTAGCGGGACCGGGGAGCTGTTTTTT. Amino acid sequence: CAWSFMASGTGELFF.

The DNA for the CDR3 is TGTGCCAGCAGTCCACAGGGGAGCGCTAACTATGGCTACACCTTC. Encoded protein: CASSPQGSANYGYTF. The chain combines TRBV2 with TRBJ1-2, with 7 bases aligning to TRBD1. The CDR3 length is 15 residues. Germline V lookup: CDR1 SNHLY, CDR2 FYNNEI. J gave up 0 bases and V 5 bases, and 6 bases lay outside the gene matches.

The chain has TRBV30 and TRBJ2-3; D is possibly TRBD1 (5 bases). Germline CDR1 and CDR2: GTSNPN and SVGIG (reference sequence). This CDR3 spans 12 amino acids. The V end was cut by 2 bases, the J end by 5 bases, with 8 bases between. The CDR3 nucleotides are TGTGCCTGGAGTCTACAGGAAGATACGCAGTATTTT. Protein product: CAWSLQEDTQYF.

This clone was counted once. The chain joins TRBV3-1 (or the pseudogene TRBV3-2) to TRBJ2-7, with D perhaps TRBD2 (5 bases). Per the germline V gene, CDR1 is LGHDT and CDR2 is YNNKEL (reference sequence). The V end was cut by 1 base, the J end by 4 bases, with 11 bases between. This CDR3 is built from 14 residues. CDR3 amino acids: CASSQVGGRYEQYF. CDR3 nucleotides: TGTGCCAGCAGCCAAGTAGGAGGAAGGTACGAGCAGTACTTC.

V usage is TRBV28 and J usage is TRBJ2-7; the match to TRBD1 covers 7 bases. The CDR3 is made up of 15 amino acids. The germline gives CDR1 MDHEN, CDR2 SYDVKM. The V gene end was trimmed by 2 bases and the J gene end by 2 bases; junction bases not matched to a gene: 6. CDR3 amino acids: CASSLPQGQAYEQYF. In nucleotides, the CDR3 is TGTGCCAGCAGTTTACCACAAGGACAGGCCTACGAGCAGTACTTC.

The V gene is TRBV14, the J gene TRBJ1-1; D is unclear. CDR1 SGHDN and CDR2 FVKESK come from the germline V gene. CDR3 size: 17 residues. Trimming pared 0 bases from V and 5 bases from J, leaving 19 bases between. The CDR3, as DNA: TGTGCCAGCAGCCAAGATAAGGTAGTGACGAGGGAGACTGAAGCTTTCTTT. The encoded protein is CASSQDKVVTRETEAFF.

This chain uses TRBV2 with TRBJ2-2; 7 bases line up with TRBD2. V trimming: 6 bases; J trimming: 1 base; junction bases outside the gene matches: 8. There are 16 residues in the CDR3. Germline assignment: CDR1 SNHLY and CDR2 FYNNEI. CDR3 in amino acids: CASRRLSGVNTGELFF. For the CDR3, the DNA is TGTGCCAGCAGGAGACTGAGCGGGGTGAACACCGGGGAGCTGTTTTTT.

The V and J genes are TRBV5-1 and TRBJ1-2; 7 bases align to TRBD1. The junction had 11 bases not matched to a gene; V was cut back by 0 bases and J by 0 bases. The germline V gene has CDR1 SGHRS and CDR2 YFSETQ. CDR3 length equals 18 residues. The CDR3 DNA is TGCGCCAGCAGCTTGGGAAACTCAGGGGGAACAGCTAACTATGGCTACACCTTC. Amino acid sequence: CASSLGNSGGTANYGYTF. The entire variable domain, with the rest obtained from reference TRBV5-1 and TRBJ1-2, is as follows: KAGVTQTPRYLIKTRGQQVTLSCSPISGHRSVSWYQQTPGQGLQFLFEYFSETQRNKGNFPGRFSGRQFSNSRSEMNVSTLELGDSALYLCASSLGNSGGTANYGYTFGSGTRLTVV.

CDR3 region: CASSQRQSHGELFF. CDR3 DNA: TGTGCCAGCAGCCAAAGACAGTCCCACGGGGAGCTGTTTTTT. The chain has TRBV3-1 (or the pseudogene TRBV3-2) and TRBJ2-2; TRBD1 might be the D (5 bases). This CDR3 spans 14 amino acids. The ends were cut back, 2 bases at V and 7 bases at J, with 11 bases in the middle. Germline assignment: CDR1 LGHDT and CDR2 YNNKEL (reference sequence).